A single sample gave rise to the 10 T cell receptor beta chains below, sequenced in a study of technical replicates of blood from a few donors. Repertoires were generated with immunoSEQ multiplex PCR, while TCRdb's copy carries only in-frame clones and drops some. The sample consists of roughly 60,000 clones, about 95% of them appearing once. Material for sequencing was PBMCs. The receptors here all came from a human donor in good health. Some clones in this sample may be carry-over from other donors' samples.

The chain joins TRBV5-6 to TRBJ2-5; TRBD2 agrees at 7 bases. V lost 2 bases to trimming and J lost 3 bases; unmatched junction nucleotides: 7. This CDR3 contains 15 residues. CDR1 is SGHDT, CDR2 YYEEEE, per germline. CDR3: CASSLSGLAEETQYF. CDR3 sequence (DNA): TGTGCCAGCAGCTTATCGGGTCTAGCGGAAGAGACCCAGTACTTC.

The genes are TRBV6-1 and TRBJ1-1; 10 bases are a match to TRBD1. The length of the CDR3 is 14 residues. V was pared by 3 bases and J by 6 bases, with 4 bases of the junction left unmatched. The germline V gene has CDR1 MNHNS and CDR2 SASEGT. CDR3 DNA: TGTGCCAGCAGTGACTGGACAGGGGGTCCTGAAGCTTTCTTT. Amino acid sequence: CASSDWTGGPEAFF.

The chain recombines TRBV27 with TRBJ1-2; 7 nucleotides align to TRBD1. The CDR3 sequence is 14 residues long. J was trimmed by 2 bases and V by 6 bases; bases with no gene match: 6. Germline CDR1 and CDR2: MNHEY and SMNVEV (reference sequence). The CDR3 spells CASRGGRGNYGYTF. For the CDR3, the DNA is TGTGCCAGCAGAGGGGGCAGGGGCAACTATGGCTACACCTTC.

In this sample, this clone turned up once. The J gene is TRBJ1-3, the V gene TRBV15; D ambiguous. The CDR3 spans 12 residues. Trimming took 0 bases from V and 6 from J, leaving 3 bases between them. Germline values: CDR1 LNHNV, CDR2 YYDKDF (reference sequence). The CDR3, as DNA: TGTGCCACCAGCAGAGAACTAAACACCATATATTTT. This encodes CATSRELNTIYF.

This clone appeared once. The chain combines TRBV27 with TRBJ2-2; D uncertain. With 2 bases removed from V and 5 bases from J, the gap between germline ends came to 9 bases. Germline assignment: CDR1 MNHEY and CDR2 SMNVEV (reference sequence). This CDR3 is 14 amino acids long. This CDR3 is CASSLVWRTGELFF. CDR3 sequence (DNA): TGTGCCAGCAGTTTAGTCTGGAGAACCGGGGAGCTGTTTTTT.

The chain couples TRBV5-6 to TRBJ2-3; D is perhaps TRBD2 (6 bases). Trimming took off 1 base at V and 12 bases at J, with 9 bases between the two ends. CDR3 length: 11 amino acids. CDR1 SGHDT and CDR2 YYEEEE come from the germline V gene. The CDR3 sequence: CASSLSGVQYF. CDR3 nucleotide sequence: TGTGCCAGCAGCTTGTCGGGGGTTCAGTATTTT.

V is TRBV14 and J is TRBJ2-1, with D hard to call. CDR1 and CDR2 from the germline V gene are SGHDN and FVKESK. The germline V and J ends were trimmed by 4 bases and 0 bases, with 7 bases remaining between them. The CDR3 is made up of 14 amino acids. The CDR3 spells CASSPGFSYNEQFF. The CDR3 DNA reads TGTGCCAGCAGCCCCGGTTTCTCCTACAATGAGCAGTTCTTC.

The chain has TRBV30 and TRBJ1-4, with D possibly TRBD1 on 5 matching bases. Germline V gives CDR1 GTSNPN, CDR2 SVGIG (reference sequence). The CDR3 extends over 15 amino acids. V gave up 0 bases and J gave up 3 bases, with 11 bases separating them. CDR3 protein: CAWSVGGAANEKLFF. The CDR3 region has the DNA TGTGCCTGGAGTGTAGGCGGGGCGGCTAATGAAAAACTGTTTTTT. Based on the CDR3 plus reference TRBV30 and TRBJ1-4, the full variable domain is SQTIHQWPATLVQPVGSPLSLECTVEGTSNPNLYWYRQAAGRGLQLLFYSVGIGQISSEVPQNLSASRPQDRQFILSSKKLLLSDSGFYLCAWSVGGAANEKLFFGSGTQLSVL.

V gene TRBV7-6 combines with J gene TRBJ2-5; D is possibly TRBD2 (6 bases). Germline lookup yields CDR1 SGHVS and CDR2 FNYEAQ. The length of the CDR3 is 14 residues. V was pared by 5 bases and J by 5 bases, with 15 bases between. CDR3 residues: CASSVGGRGETQYF. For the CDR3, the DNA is TGTGCCAGCAGCGTCGGGGGACGAGGGGAGACCCAGTACTTC.

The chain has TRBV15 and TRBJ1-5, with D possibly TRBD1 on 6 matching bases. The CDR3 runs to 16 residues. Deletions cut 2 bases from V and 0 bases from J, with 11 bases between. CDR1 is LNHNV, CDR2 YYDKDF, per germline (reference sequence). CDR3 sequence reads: CATSRITGNSNQPQHF. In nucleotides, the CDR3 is TGTGCCACCAGCAGAATTACAGGGAATAGCAATCAGCCCCAGCATTTT.